This TCR beta chain was profiled in a study of blood T cell repertoires in COVID-19. At the level of the study: Acute and convalescent COVID-19 specimens originated in the United States, Italy and Spain. T cells, B-cell-depleted T cells, or PBMCs provided the cDNA or gDNA that served as material.

This CDR3 spans 15 amino acids. Germline lookup yields CDR1 MNHEY and CDR2 SMNVEV (reference sequence). The junction had 9 bases not matched to a gene; V was cut back by 8 bases and J by 1 base. Original handling: Amplification of reference gene primers was used by the study to estimate nucleated cell counts. Clones were sequenced by immunoSEQ multiplex PCR, and TCRdb holds only the in-frame ones, with some missing. That table furnishes V, J and clone size, whereas the DNA furnished D and trimming. The sample lists some 57,000 clones, nearly 90% seen once, with roughly 1.6% in the top ten. Sequencing was carried out using peripheral blood. This chain joins TRBV27 and TRBJ1-1, with TRBD1 identical over 8 bases. This receptor was obtained from a man between 60 and 70 years old with acute or convalescent COVID-19. The CDR3 coding sequence is TGTGCCAGCTCCCTCCAGGGGGCCGGGAACACTGAAGCTTTCTTT. Translated, it gives CASSLQGAGNTEAFF.